The 7 T cell receptor beta chains reported below all come from one sample, sequenced in a study of T cell clonotyping in hematopoietic cell transplantation. The method was immunoSEQ multiplex PCR; TCRdb's version includes in-frame clones alone and lacks a portion of them. The repertoire holds about 16,000 clones, with roughly 88% as singletons. The specimen sequenced was peripheral blood mononuclear cells. The receptors derive from a woman aged 40 to 50 in good health. Some clones in this sample may be carry-over from other donors' samples.

V is TRBV6-5 and J is TRBJ2-5, with 14 positions matching TRBD2. The germline V gene encodes CDR1 MNHEY and CDR2 SVGAGI. The V segment lost 5 bases and the J segment 5 bases; nucleotides outside the gene matches: 4. CDR3 length: 15 amino acids. The CDR3 nucleotides are TGTGCCAGCAGTCACAGACTAGCGGGAGGGGAGACCCAGTACTTC. It yields the protein CASSHRLAGGETQYF.

In this sample, this clone turned up a few times. J is TRBJ1-2 and V is TRBV30, with unresolved D. The CDR3 totals 13 residues. V was clipped by 2 bases and J by 3 bases, with 10 bases between them. Germline CDR1 is GTSNPN and CDR2 is SVGIG (reference sequence). The CDR3, as DNA: TGTGCCTGGAGTTTGGCAGGAGACTATGGCTACACCTTC. The encoded protein is CAWSLAGDYGYTF.

V is TRBV20-1 and J is TRBJ1-2, with 9 bases aligning to TRBD1. Germline V gene sequence: CDR1 DFQATT, CDR2 SNEGSKA (reference sequence). V was clipped by 6 bases and J by 8 bases; unmatched bases: 4. The CDR3 contains 11 residues. The CDR3 DNA sequence: TGCAGTGCCTTGGACAGGGGCGGCTACACCTTC. This sequence encodes CSALDRGGYTF.

The rearrangement joins TRBV7-8 to TRBJ1-1, with 8 bases aligning to TRBD1. This CDR3 is 15 amino acids long. Germline V gene lookup returns CDR1 SGHVS and CDR2 FQNEAQ. V gave up 1 base and J gave up 5 bases; unmatched junction bases: 6. The CDR3 spells CASSLDRGLGTEAFF. CDR3 nucleotide sequence: TGTGCCAGCAGCTTAGACAGGGGGTTGGGTACTGAAGCTTTCTTT.

The chain joins TRBV6-1 to TRBJ1-1; D call uncertain. Trimming left V 1 base short and J 4 bases short, with 10 bases between. The CDR3 covers 14 residues. Per the germline V gene, CDR1 is MNHNS and CDR2 is SASEGT. The CDR3 here is CASSEVGWSTEAFF. DNA of the CDR3: TGTGCCAGCAGTGAAGTAGGGTGGAGCACTGAAGCTTTCTTT.

This rearrangement joins TRBV5-8 to TRBJ1-2, with D uncertain. The CDR3 is 15 residues long. Germline CDR1 and CDR2: SGHTS and YDEGEE. V lost 2 bases and J 5 bases, leaving 16 bases between the germline ends. CDR3 nucleotide sequence: TGTGCCAGCAGCTTCCCTAGGTTGGCGGGGTATGGCTACACCTTC. Its protein is CASSFPRLAGYGYTF.

The chain is built from TRBV10-3 and TRBJ2-7; TRBD2 is a possible D gene (6 bases). The CDR3 extends over 12 amino acids. V lost 2 bases and J lost 5, with 7 bases in between. The V gene's germline CDR1 is ENHRY and CDR2 SYGVKD. The CDR3 reads CAISERENEQYF. CDR3 coding DNA: TGTGCCATCAGTGAGCGGGAGAACGAGCAGTACTTC.